This T cell receptor (beta chain) appears in the sequencing data of a study of technical replicates of blood from four donors. Profiled with immunoSEQ multiplex PCR; TCRdb holds only in-frame clones, not every one. The sample includes approximately 12,000 clones, around three quarters of them seen just once. The source material was PBMCs. This sequence was found in a human donor in good health.

The CDR3 DNA is TGCGCCAGCAGTGAGGCACGGGAGCCCTACGAGCAGTACTTC. As protein: CASSEAREPYEQYF. This rearrangement joins TRBV10-1 to TRBJ2-7, with D possibly being TRBD2 (6 bases). CDR1 and CDR2 (germline): WNHNN, SYGVQD (reference sequence). CDR3 length: 14 amino acids. Deletions cut 2 bases from V and 2 bases from J, with 10 bases between.